The 23 T cell receptor beta chains below were found in one sample sequenced in a study of T cells after yellow fever vaccination. TCRdb fed the 5' RACE reads into MiXCR, producing one record per CDR3 protein. Of around 260,000 distinct CDR3 sequences listed, about 5% are singletons. The sequences come from CD4+ T cells sorted from PBMCs, collected on the day of the yellow fever booster vaccination. The source of these receptors is a man aged 18-30 years who received the YFV17D yellow fever vaccine.

This clonotype was recorded a few times. This chain links TRBV12-5 with TRBJ2-2, with 9 bases aligning to TRBD1. J gave up 3 bases and V 0 bases, and 17 bases lay outside the gene matches. Germline CDR1 and CDR2: LGHNT and FRNRAP. The CDR3 runs 21 residues. The CDR3 spells CASGLVERTGVGRLDTGELFF. CDR3 coding DNA: TGTGCTAGTGGTTTGGTAGAAAGGACAGGGGTAGGCCGGCTAGACACCGGGGAGCTGTTTTTT.

This clonotype was detected a few times. The chain joins TRBV7-9 to TRBJ2-1, with 11 bases matching TRBD2. CDR1 SEHNR and CDR2 FQNEAQ come from the germline V gene (reference sequence). The junction had 3 bases not matched to a gene; V was cut back by 5 bases and J by 3 bases. The CDR3 runs to 15 residues. This CDR3 reads CASSVTSGVYNEQFF. Written as DNA, the CDR3 is TGTGCCAGCAGCGTGACTAGCGGGGTCTACAATGAGCAGTTCTTC. Looking up the rest from reference TRBV7-9 and TRBJ2-1 gives the full variable domain: DTGVSQNPRHKITKRGQNVTFRCDPISEHNRLYWYRQTLGQGPEFLTYFQNEAQLEKSRLLSDRFSAERPKGSFSTLEIQRTEQGDSAMYLCASSVTSGVYNEQFFGPGTRLTVL.

The chain employs TRBV6-6 and TRBJ1-2; D possibly corresponds to TRBD1 (6 bases). Germline V CDR1 and CDR2: MNHNY, SVGAGI (reference sequence). Trimming left V 8 bases short and J 2 bases short, with 6 bases between. The CDR3 consists of 11 residues. CDR3 sequence: CASGGNYGYTF. Written as DNA, the CDR3 is TGTGCCAGCGGGGGCAACTATGGCTACACCTTC.

This clonotype has only a few counts. This chain joins TRBV5-1 and TRBJ1-1; TRBD1 is a possible D gene (6 bases). V lost 3 bases and J lost 5, with 14 bases in between. Germline CDR1 SGHRS, CDR2 YFSETQ. This CDR3 contains 14 residues. Here the CDR3 reads CASSSSGVETEAFF. DNA of the CDR3: TGCGCCAGCAGCTCTTCAGGGGTGGAGACTGAAGCTTTCTTT.

This clonotype was observed many times. The J gene is TRBJ1-1, the V gene TRBV11-2; D unclear. Trimming removed 6 bases at V and 3 bases at J, with 11 bases between. Germline-derived CDR1 and CDR2 are SGHAT and FQNNGV. The CDR3 loop spans 13 amino acids. The chain's CDR3 is CASRRYVDTEAFF. For the CDR3, the DNA is TGTGCCAGCAGACGCTACGTCGACACTGAAGCTTTCTTT.

This clonotype was observed a few times. V gene TRBV7-2 combines with J gene TRBJ2-3; D not certain. CDR1 is SGHTA and CDR2 is FQGNSA in the germline V gene. The CDR3 extends over 15 amino acids. Trimming removed 2 bases from V and 3 bases from J, with 12 bases in between. The CDR3 region is CASSLRILGTDTQYF. In nucleotides, the CDR3 is TGTGCCAGCAGCTTAAGGATCCTCGGGACAGATACGCAGTATTTT.

In this sample, this clonotype turned up a few times. The chain has TRBV19 and TRBJ2-1, with D maybe TRBD2 (5 bases). Germline CDR1 reads LNHDA; CDR2 reads SQIVND (reference sequence). V was shortened by 5 bases and J by 5 bases, with 16 bases between the two germline ends. The CDR3 is 15 residues long. The CDR3 loop is CASSWVGRGHNEQFF. CDR3 coding DNA: TGTGCCAGTAGTTGGGTTGGGAGAGGGCACAATGAGCAGTTCTTC.

The chain carries TRBV11-2 and TRBJ1-1, with D uncertain. Germline assignment: CDR1 SGHAT and CDR2 FQNNGV. The germline V and J ends were trimmed by 4 bases and 1 base, with 7 bases remaining between them. The CDR3 covers 13 residues. The CDR3 sequence is CASSYGPNTEAFF. The CDR3 coding sequence is TGTGCCAGCAGCTACGGGCCGAACACTGAAGCTTTCTTT.

V is TRBV20-1 and J is TRBJ2-3; a weak D match, TRBD2 (6 bases). This CDR3 is 17 amino acids long. CDR1 is DFQATT, CDR2 SNEGSKA, per germline (reference sequence). The V gene lost 0 bases and the J gene lost 5 bases, with 21 bases spanning the gap. The chain's CDR3 is CSARDPSTGSGIDTQYF. The CDR3 DNA sequence: TGCAGTGCTAGAGATCCCTCTACAGGTAGCGGTATAGATACGCAGTATTTT.

This clonotype was counted between two and nine times. The chain has TRBV10-3 and TRBJ1-6; TRBD1 aligns across 8 bases. The germline V gene has CDR1 ENHRY and CDR2 SYGVKD. CDR3 length equals 15 residues. The junction had 10 bases not matched to a gene; V was cut back by 9 bases and J by 6 bases. CDR3 coding DNA: TGTGCCATACGTGGACGGACAGGGAGTAATTCACCCCTCCACTTT. As protein: CAIRGRTGSNSPLHF.

This clonotype was counted between two and nine times. The rearrangement joins TRBV6-1 to TRBJ2-5; D tentatively reads TRBD1 or TRBD2 (5 bases each). CDR1 MNHNS and CDR2 SASEGT come from the germline V gene. The CDR3 has 19 amino acids. Deletions cut 6 bases from V and 4 bases from J, with 30 bases between. The CDR3 region has the DNA TGTGCCAGCAGAGCCTATTCTTGGACACCCCTCTCGGGGCGAGAGACCCAGTACTTC. This gives the protein CASRAYSWTPLSGRETQYF.

V and J are TRBV6-5 and TRBJ1-5; D possibly corresponds to TRBD1 (5 bases). This CDR3 region has 15 residues. Germline values: CDR1 MNHEY, CDR2 SVGAGI. Trimming shortened V by 0 bases and J by 4 bases, and 10 bases separated the two germline ends. The CDR3 here is CASSYSGVRNQPQHF. In DNA, the CDR3 is TGTGCCAGCAGTTACTCAGGGGTACGTAATCAGCCCCAGCATTTT.

The V call is TRBV15, the J call TRBJ1-5; D unresolved. Germline-derived CDR1 and CDR2 are LNHNV and YYDKDF (reference sequence). With 1 base removed from V and 5 bases from J, the gap between germline ends came to 3 bases. This CDR3 contains 12 residues. The CDR3 nucleotides are TGTGCCACCAGCAGAGGCGATCAGCCCCAGCATTTT. Its protein is CATSRGDQPQHF.

This clonotype appeared many times. V and J are TRBV6-2 or TRBV6-3 and TRBJ2-1, with no clear D. This CDR3 is built from 12 residues. Deletions cut 6 bases from V and 8 bases from J, with 11 bases between. Germline V gene data show CDR1 as MNHEY and CDR2 as SVGEGT. The CDR3 nucleotides are TGTGCCAGCAGCCCCACTTTCCATGAGCAGTTCTTC. Its protein is CASSPTFHEQFF.

The chain is built from TRBV19 and TRBJ2-5; 13 bases match TRBD2. The CDR3 extends over 16 amino acids. CDR1 is LNHDA and CDR2 is SQIVND in the germline V gene (reference sequence). The V and J ends lost 8 bases and 4 bases, in that order; junction bases with no gene match: 10. The CDR3 protein is CASRTSGGARGETQYF. For the CDR3, the DNA is TGTGCCAGTCGAACTAGCGGGGGGGCGAGGGGAGAGACCCAGTACTTC.

V gene TRBV6-2 or TRBV6-3 combines with J gene TRBJ1-6; possible D gene TRBD1, 5 bases. The CDR3 covers 13 residues. The V gene lost 6 bases and the J gene lost 6 bases, with 9 bases spanning the gap. From germline, CDR1 is MNHEY and CDR2 SVGEGT. In DNA form, the CDR3 reads TGTGCCAGCAGCCCGGGACTTAATTCACCCCTCCACTTT. Its protein product is CASSPGLNSPLHF.

The chain recombines TRBV5-5 with TRBJ1-6; D not certain. Trimming took off 4 bases at V and 1 base at J, with 15 bases between the two ends. The CDR3 is 17 residues long. In germline, CDR1 is SGHKS, CDR2 YYEKEE (reference sequence). CDR3 sequence: CASSPATGVSYNSPLHF. The DNA for the CDR3 is TGTGCCAGCAGCCCGGCGACCGGGGTATCCTATAATTCACCCCTCCACTTT.

This chain joins TRBV30 and TRBJ1-2; 7 nucleotides agree with TRBD1. The V gene end was trimmed by 3 bases and the J gene end by 3 bases; junction bases not matched to a gene: 7. CDR1 GTSNPN and CDR2 SVGIG come from the germline V gene (reference sequence). The CDR3 contains 14 residues. The CDR3: CAWSGTVPYYGYTF. As DNA, the CDR3 is TGTGCCTGGAGCGGGACAGTCCCCTACTATGGCTACACCTTC.

The DNA for the CDR3 is TGTGCCAGTAGTATAGGACAGGGAAACATTCAGTACTTC. Translated: CASSIGQGNIQYF. The chain joins TRBV19 to TRBJ2-4; 7 nucleotides agree with TRBD1. CDR1 and CDR2 (germline): LNHDA, SQIVND (reference sequence). The junction had 0 bases not matched to a gene; V was cut back by 1 base and J by 6 bases. This CDR3 has 13 residues. The full variable domain, with the rest looked up from reference TRBV19 and TRBJ2-4, is DGGITQSPKYLFRKEGQNVTLSCEQNLNHDAMYWYRQDPGQGLRLIYYSQIVNDFQKGDIAEGYSVSREKKESFPLTVTSAQKNPTAFYLCASSIGQGNIQYFGAGTRLSVL.

This clonotype was detected only a few times. This chain joins TRBV7-2 and TRBJ1-2; weak D call: TRBD1 (6 bases). CDR3 length: 17 amino acids. The germline CDR1 and CDR2 sequences are SGHTA and FQGNSA. V was cut by 7 bases and J by 8 bases, with 29 bases left in between. Here the CDR3 reads CASTSPRQQGKVGGYTF. The DNA for the CDR3 is TGTGCCAGCACCTCCCCCCGTCAACAGGGTAAAGTAGGCGGCTACACCTTC.

This clonotype showed up just a few times. The chain has TRBV24-1 and TRBJ2-2, with D uncertain. From germline, CDR1 is KGHDR and CDR2 SFDVKD. V was clipped by 9 bases and J by 0 bases, with 4 bases between them. The CDR3 is 12 amino acids. CDR3 DNA sequence: TGTGCCACCCTGGCGAACACCGGGGAGCTGTTTTTT. It encodes CATLANTGELFF.

The V and J genes are TRBV24-1 and TRBJ2-3, with 7 bases that match TRBD1. CDR1 KGHDR and CDR2 SFDVKD come from the germline V gene. The CDR3 has 16 residues. After removal of 9 bases from V and 2 bases from J, the junction contained 13 bases not matched to a gene. In nucleotides, the CDR3 is TGTGCCACCTCCAACGGCCCGGGACAGTCCACAGATACGCAGTATTTT. Its translation: CATSNGPGQSTDTQYF.

The gene calls are TRBV6-2 or TRBV6-3 and TRBJ2-2; the D gene is possibly TRBD2 (5 bases). Trimming stripped 2 bases from V and 3 bases from J, with 13 bases between. Germline assignment: CDR1 MNHEY and CDR2 SVGEGT. The CDR3 consists of 16 residues. The CDR3 DNA reads TGTGCCAGCAGTTACCTCCCTACTAGATACACCGGGGAGCTGTTTTTT. Translation gives CASSYLPTRYTGELFF.